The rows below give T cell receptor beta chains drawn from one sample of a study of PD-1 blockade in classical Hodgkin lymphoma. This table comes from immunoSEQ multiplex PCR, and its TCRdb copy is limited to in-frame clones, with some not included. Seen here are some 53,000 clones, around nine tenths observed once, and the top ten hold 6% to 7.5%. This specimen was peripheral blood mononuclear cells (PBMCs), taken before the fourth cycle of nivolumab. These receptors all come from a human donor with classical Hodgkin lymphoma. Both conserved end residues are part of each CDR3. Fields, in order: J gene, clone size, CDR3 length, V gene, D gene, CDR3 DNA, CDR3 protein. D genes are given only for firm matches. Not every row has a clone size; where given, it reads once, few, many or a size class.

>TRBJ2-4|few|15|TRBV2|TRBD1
TGTGCCAGCAGTGATGCAGGACAGGGGAAAAACATTCAGTACTTC
CASSDAGQGKNIQYF
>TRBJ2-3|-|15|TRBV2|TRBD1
TGTGCCAGCAGGAAGACAGGGGATAGCACAGATACGCAGTATTTT
CASRKTGDSTDTQYF
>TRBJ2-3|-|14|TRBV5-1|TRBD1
TGCGCCAGCAGCTCAAGACAGGGGCCAGATACGCAGTATTTT
CASSSRQGPDTQYF
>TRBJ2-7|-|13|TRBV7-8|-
TGTGCCAGCAGCTTGTCAGGGTCAAGCGAGCAGTACTTC
CASSLSGSSEQYF
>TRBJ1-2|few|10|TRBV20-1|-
TGCAGTGCTACCCATAATGGCTACACCTTC
CSATHNGYTF
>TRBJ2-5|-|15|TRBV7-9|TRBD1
TGTGCCAGCAGCAGCCGGGACAGGGTGGTGCAGACCCAGTACTTC
CASSSRDRVVQTQYF
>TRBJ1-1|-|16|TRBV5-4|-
TGTGCCAGCAGCTTGGGAGGCAGGGGAGAGGACACTGAAGCTTTCTTT
CASSLGGRGEDTEAFF
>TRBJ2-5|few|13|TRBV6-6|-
TGTGCCAGCAGGGGCATATCGGGAGAGACCCAGTACTTC
CASRGISGETQYF
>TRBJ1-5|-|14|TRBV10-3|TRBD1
TGTGCCATCAGTGCTCCAGGGGGTGGCCAGCCCCAGCATTTT
CAISAPGGGQPQHF
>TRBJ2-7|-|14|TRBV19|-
TGTGCCAGTAGTATTGCGACGGCCTCCTACGAGCAGTACTTC
CASSIATASYEQYF
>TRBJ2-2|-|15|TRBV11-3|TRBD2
TGTGCCAGCAGCTTTCAGCGGGGTTACACCGGGGAGCTGTTTTTT
CASSFQRGYTGELFF
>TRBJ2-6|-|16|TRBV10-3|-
TGTGCCATCAGTGAGTCGAGGGGTTCTGGGGCCAACGTCCTGACTTTC
CAISESRGSGANVLTF
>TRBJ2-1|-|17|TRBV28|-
TGTGCCAGCACCTCAGCGGGGGACAGTAGCTCCTACAATGAGCAGTTCTTC
CASTSAGDSSSYNEQFF
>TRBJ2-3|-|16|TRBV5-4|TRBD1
TGTGCCAGCAGCGAAGGACAGGGGACTAACACAGATACGCAGTATTTT
CASSEGQGTNTDTQYF
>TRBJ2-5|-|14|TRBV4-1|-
TGCGCCAGCAGCCTTGGGACGGCGCGAGAGACCCAGTACTTC
CASSLGTARETQYF
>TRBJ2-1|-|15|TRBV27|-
TGTGCCAGCAGTTTATTTCTTAGCTCCTACAATGAGCAGTTCTTC
CASSLFLSSYNEQFF
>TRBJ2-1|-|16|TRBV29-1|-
TGCAGCGCCTCAGGACAGAACCCACTTACGGTCGGGGAGCAGTTCTTC
CSASGQNPLTVGEQFF
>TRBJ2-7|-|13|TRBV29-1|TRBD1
TGCAGCATAAGGGACAGGGGGCTCAACGAGCAGTACTTC
CSIRDRGLNEQYF
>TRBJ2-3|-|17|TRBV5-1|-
TGCGCCAGCAGCCCACAGGGTCCCCCCTTTAGCACAGATACGCAGTATTTT
CASSPQGPPFSTDTQYF
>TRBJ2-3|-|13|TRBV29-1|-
TGCAGCGTTGAGAGGGACAACACAGATACGCAGTATTTT
CSVERDNTDTQYF
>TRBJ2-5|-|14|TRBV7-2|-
TGTGCCAGCAGCCCATCCCTAGTTTCTGAGACCCAGTACTTC
CASSPSLVSETQYF
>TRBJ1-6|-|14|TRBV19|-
TGTGCCAGTACTCCGACGGGACTTAATTCACCCCTCCACTTT
CASTPTGLNSPLHF
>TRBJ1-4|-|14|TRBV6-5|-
TGTGCCAGCAGTTACTCGGCCCAGAATGAAAAACTGTTTTTT
CASSYSAQNEKLFF
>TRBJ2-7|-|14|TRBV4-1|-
TGCGCCAGCAGCCAAGCAACAGGGGGGGGCGAGCAGTACTTC
CASSQATGGGEQYF